This TCR beta chain came from a study of CD39 and CD103 CD8 tumor-infiltrating T cells. The study, taken as a whole, reports: DP TIL clonotypes were rarely found in blood or uninvolved lymph node.

A remark on this clone: Its antigen is unidentified.

The V gene's germline CDR1 is MNHEY and CDR2 SVGAGI. Trimming cost V 8 bases and J 4 bases, with 11 bases left between them. The CDR3 loop spans 12 amino acids. Between about 10,000 and 110,000 sorted cells per subset supplied genomic DNA. Sequenced by immunoSEQ multiplex PCR; TCRdb stores in-frame clones only, minus some. Of more than 15,000 clones listed, around nine tenths are singletons. The sequence was collected from a human donor with head and neck squamous cell carcinoma. This rearrangement joins TRBV6-5 to TRBJ1-1; D is undetermined. The sequenced material came from CD8+ T cells sorted from blood. The subset denotes: total memory CD8 T cells (CD45RA-CCR7+/-) from blood or uninvolved lymph node. In DNA, the CDR3 is TGTGCCAGCGGTTCAGGATCCACTGAAGCTTTCTTT. Its protein is CASGSGSTEAFF.